One and the same sample provided the 17 T cell receptor beta chains below, sequenced in a study of blood T cell repertoires in COVID-19. TCRdb's copy holds only in-frame clones and misses some; the assay was immunoSEQ multiplex PCR. This sample yields about 140,000 clones, of which 65% to 80% are seen a single time; less than 2% belongs to the top ten. Sequences were obtained from peripheral blood. Source of these receptors: a woman between 55 and 75 years old with acute or convalescent COVID-19.

This chain joins TRBV6-5 and TRBJ2-2; TRBD2 aligns across 9 bases. The J segment lost 7 bases and the V segment lost 6 bases, leaving 6 bases of the junction unmatched. This CDR3 region has 14 residues. The germline gives CDR1 MNHEY, CDR2 SVGAGI. The CDR3 region is CASSLSSGIGELFF. The CDR3 DNA reads as TGTGCCAGCAGCCTCTCTAGCGGGATCGGGGAGCTGTTTTTT.

The CDR3: CASSPSGGIRYGYTF. CDR3 in DNA: TGTGCCAGCAGTCCCAGTGGGGGGATAAGATATGGCTACACCTTC. The chain carries TRBV28 and TRBJ1-2, with a possible D match to TRBD1 (5 bases). There are 15 residues in the CDR3. Germline V gene data show CDR1 as MDHEN and CDR2 as SYDVKM. V was trimmed by 5 bases and J by 5 bases, leaving 18 bases between them.

V and J are TRBV28 and TRBJ2-3; TRBD2 is a possible D gene (5 bases). This CDR3 has 15 amino acids. From germline, CDR1 is MDHEN and CDR2 SYDVKM. Trimming took off 2 bases at V and 0 bases at J, with 9 bases between the two ends. CDR3 DNA: TGTGCCAGCAGTTTACCTCTAGCAAGCACAGATACGCAGTATTTT. Residues: CASSLPLASTDTQYF.

Many counts were recorded for this clone. This chain connects TRBV28 to TRBJ2-7; TRBD2 matches at 10 bases. Germline V gene sequence: CDR1 MDHEN, CDR2 SYDVKM. V lost 3 bases to trimming and J lost 0 bases; unmatched junction nucleotides: 11. The CDR3 is 18 amino acids. The CDR3 region has the DNA TGTGCCAGCAGTTTCCTAGCGGGAGAGGCCCTAAGCTCCTACGAGCAGTACTTC. This sequence encodes CASSFLAGEALSSYEQYF.

The chain has TRBV5-6 and TRBJ1-3, with D unresolved. With 4 bases removed from V and 8 bases from J, the gap between germline ends came to 7 bases. Germline V gives CDR1 SGHDT, CDR2 YYEEEE. The CDR3 covers 11 residues. CDR3 amino acids: CASSVSHTIYF. CDR3 DNA sequence: TGTGCCAGCAGCGTCAGTCACACCATATATTTT.

V and J are TRBV25-1 and TRBJ2-1; TRBD1 matches 11 bases. CDR1 MGHDK and CDR2 SYGVNS come from the germline V gene. Germline trimming cut 4 bases from V and 10 bases from J; bases unmatched to any gene: 3. The CDR3 totals 13 residues. In nucleotides, the CDR3 is TGTGCCAGCAGTGGGGACAGGGGGTGGGAGCAGTTCTTC. It translates to CASSGDRGWEQFF.

This clone turned up a few times. The CDR3 spells CASSLRSGELFF. DNA of the CDR3: TGCGCCAGCAGCTTGCGTTCCGGGGAGCTGTTTTTT. V is TRBV5-1 and J is TRBJ2-2, with unresolved D. Germline CDR1 is SGHRS and CDR2 is YFSETQ. The CDR3 spans 12 residues. V lost 1 base, J lost 6 bases, and 4 bases lay in between.

J is TRBJ2-3 and V is TRBV27; unclear D gene. The CDR3 totals 14 residues. Germline CDR1 MNHEY, CDR2 SMNVEV (reference sequence). The V and J ends lost 0 bases and 6 bases respectively, with 10 bases between them. DNA of the CDR3: TGTGCCAGCAGTTTATCGTCTTCTTTGGATACGCAGTATTTT. Amino acid sequence: CASSLSSSLDTQYF.

The CDR3 protein is CASSLEQGATEQFF. CDR3 coding DNA: TGCGCCAGCAGCTTGGAACAGGGGGCAACTGAGCAGTTCTTC. This chain links TRBV5-1 with TRBJ2-1; 9 bases line up with TRBD1. CDR1 and CDR2 (germline): SGHRS, YFSETQ. V was pared by 0 bases and J by 9 bases, with 4 bases of the junction left unmatched. The CDR3 is 14 residues long.

The chain employs TRBV19 and TRBJ1-5; 10 nucleotides agree with TRBD1. V lost 6 bases to trimming and J lost 4 bases; unmatched junction nucleotides: 6. This CDR3 is built from 15 residues. Germline CDR1 reads LNHDA; CDR2 reads SQIVND (reference sequence). This CDR3 is CASRTGGVGNQPQHF. CDR3 DNA sequence: TGTGCCAGTAGGACAGGGGGCGTCGGGAATCAGCCCCAGCATTTT. The full variable domain, completed using reference TRBV19 and TRBJ1-5, is DGGITQSPKYLFRKEGQNVTLSCEQNLNHDAMYWYRQDPGQGLRLIYYSQIVNDFQKGDIAEGYSVSREKKESFPLTVTSAQKNPTAFYLCASRTGGVGNQPQHFGDGTRLSIL.

The gene calls are TRBV14 and TRBJ1-3; no clear D gene. Germline lookup yields CDR1 SGHDN and CDR2 FVKESK. The CDR3 spans 17 residues. V was shortened by 1 base and J by 0 bases, with 13 bases between the two germline ends. The CDR3 protein is CASSQVIASASGNTIYF. The CDR3 DNA sequence: TGTGCCAGCAGCCAAGTAATAGCCTCCGCCTCTGGAAACACCATATATTTT.

The V and J genes are TRBV7-3 and TRBJ2-1; D is possibly TRBD2 (6 bases). The ends were cut back, 5 bases at V and 6 bases at J, with 14 bases in the middle. The germline V gene has CDR1 SGHTA and CDR2 FQGTGA. The CDR3 sequence is 14 residues long. CDR3 DNA sequence: TGTGCCAGCAGCCTCGTCGGGAGTTTCAATGAGCAGTTCTTC. Its protein product is CASSLVGSFNEQFF.

V usage is TRBV10-3 and J usage is TRBJ2-1; 12 bases agree with TRBD2. Germline assignment: CDR1 ENHRY and CDR2 SYGVKD. CDR3 length equals 13 residues. J gave up 8 bases and V 4 bases, and 0 bases lay outside the gene matches. CDR3 sequence: CAISGLAGDEQFF. The CDR3 bases are TGTGCCATCAGTGGACTAGCGGGAGATGAGCAGTTCTTC.

V is TRBV23-1 and J is TRBJ2-1, with D perhaps TRBD1 (5 bases). TRBV23-1 is known as an ORF, though its function is uncertain. The germline V and J ends were trimmed by 2 bases and 4 bases, with 15 bases remaining between them. CDR3 length equals 16 residues. CDR3 region: CASSQKPSQGYNEQFF. The CDR3 bases are TGCGCCAGCAGTCAAAAACCGTCCCAGGGATACAATGAGCAGTTCTTC.

The chain uses TRBV6-1 and TRBJ2-7; D possibly corresponds to TRBD2 (6 bases). Germline V gene data show CDR1 as MNHNS and CDR2 as SASEGT. The CDR3 extends over 14 amino acids. The V gene lost 3 bases and the J gene lost 0 bases, with 9 bases spanning the gap. The CDR3 region has the DNA TGTGCCAGCAGTGATTCGACTAGCTCCTACGAGCAGTACTTC. The encoded protein is CASSDSTSSYEQYF.

This clone came up once. V and J are TRBV11-2 and TRBJ2-1; TRBD2 is a possible D gene (6 bases). This CDR3 has 11 residues. Trimming pared 7 bases from V and 9 bases from J, leaving 10 bases between. Germline V gene sequence: CDR1 SGHAT, CDR2 FQNNGV. CDR3 sequence: CASNYGGEQFF. The CDR3, as DNA: TGTGCCAGCAACTACGGGGGTGAGCAGTTCTTC.

The V and J genes are TRBV3-1 (or the pseudogene TRBV3-2) and TRBJ1-2, with TRBD1 matching over 7 bases. Trimming removed 3 bases from V and 7 bases from J; junction bases left unmatched: 5. CDR3 length: 13 residues. Germline assignment: CDR1 LGHDT and CDR2 YNNKEL (reference sequence). This chain's CDR3 is CASSHDDRVGYTF. The CDR3 DNA sequence: TGTGCCAGCAGCCATGACGACAGGGTTGGCTACACCTTC.